This T cell receptor beta chain was recorded in a study of neurological immune-mediated disorders. The CDR3 is made up of 12 amino acids. The V end lost 6 bases, the J end lost 0 bases, and 3 bases lay between the germline ends. Study-level points and caveats: The multiple sclerosis repertoire cluster lacked an association with any feature, whether clinical or MRI. CDR3 amino acid sequences of expanded clones were not shared across subjects, a result suggesting private repertoires in all groups.

MiXCR was run by TCRdb on the 5' RACE reads, yielding one entry per CDR3 protein. The sample contains approximately 85,000 distinct CDR3 sequences, 4.3% of which appear only once. This clonotype was seen repeatedly, ten times or more. Its target is unknown. Noted time point: longitudinal time-point 3. Unsorted libraries were prepared from 2 million PBMCs that had been stored at -80 C. The specimen was PBMCs. V usage is TRBV12-3 or TRBV12-4 and J usage is TRBJ1-5; D ambiguous. The sequence was obtained from a woman in her sixties with multiple sclerosis. The CDR3 sequence is CASRVSNQPQHF. The CDR3 bases are TGTGCCAGCAGGGTTAGCAATCAGCCCCAGCATTTT.